This T cell receptor (beta chain) was found in a study of T cells in Graves' hyperthyroidism and ophthalmopathy. Germline assignment: CDR1 SGHTA and CDR2 FQGTGA. This CDR3 has 20 residues. V shed 3 bases, J shed 14 bases, and the junction held 32 bases outside the gene matches. There were TCR beta CDR3 regions amplified from RNA transcripts. The HTBI primer set was used in a first-round RT-PCR of the TCR CDR3. MiXCR, run by TCRdb on the multiplex PCR reads, gives a single entry per CDR3 protein. The sample carries about 680,000 distinct CDR3 sequences, approximately 36% recorded once. The chain recombines TRBV7-3 with TRBJ1-1; 8 nucleotides match TRBD1. The TCR comes from a woman aged 40 to 55 with Graves' hyperthyroidism. The sample was blood. The CDR3 region has the DNA TGTGCCAGCAGCTTGCCGAGGCAGGGGGCCCCTTTGAGCTCCTACAATGAGCAGTTCTTT. This encodes CASSLPRQGAPLSSYNEQFF.